This T cell receptor beta chain was sequenced for a study of T cell changes during pregnancy in multiple sclerosis. Germline lookup yields CDR1 MDHEN and CDR2 SYDVKM. V lost 8 bases, J lost 1 base, and 7 bases stayed unmatched. CDR3 length: 16 residues. Generated by immunoSEQ multiplex PCR, the TCRdb table keeps only in-frame clones and is missing some. The sample lists around 79,000 clones; under 95% were seen once. The receptor's source is a female donor with multiple sclerosis, enrolled in a pregnancy study. This specimen consisted of CD4+ T cells from peripheral blood mononuclear cells, obtained in the second trimester of pregnancy. The chain recombines TRBV28 with TRBJ2-7; 14 nucleotides align to TRBD2. CDR3 region: CASFGLAGGKSYEQYF. The CDR3 nucleotides are TGTGCCAGCTTCGGACTAGCGGGAGGCAAATCCTACGAGCAGTACTTC.